This TCR beta chain appears in the sequencing data of a study of control samples from healthy donors and cancer patients. This clone has just one count. Per the germline V gene, CDR1 is SGHDN and CDR2 is FVKESK. The CDR3 consists of 17 residues. V was shortened by 0 bases and J by 4 bases, with 16 bases between the two germline ends. Some clones are missing from TCRdb's copy, which holds only in-frame ones; the method was immunoSEQ multiplex PCR. The sample gives 120,000 or so clones, around 87% of which show up once; around 9.4% is in the top ten. This chain joins TRBV14 and TRBJ1-3; possible D gene TRBD1, 5 bases. Sequencing used blood. The TCR sequence derives from a man aged 40-55 years in good health. This CDR3 is CASSQESLGTRGNTIYF. The CDR3 DNA sequence: TGTGCCAGCAGCCAAGAAAGTCTGGGGACTAGAGGAAACACCATATATTTT.